This T cell receptor (beta chain) was captured in a study of vaccination effects on CD4 cells after COVID-19. Method: immunoSEQ multiplex PCR; TCRdb's copy keeps in-frame clones and lacks some. The repertoire holds approximately 30,000 clones, with around 74% as singletons. Investigators separated out CD4+ T cells once 10 days of culture had passed. Of the BNT162b2 and mRNA-1273 vaccines, participants received two doses of one or the other. Half the medium was replaced with IL-2 medium on days 3 and 7. About this clone: Its target is not known.

This sequence originates from a human donor who received a COVID-19 vaccine. Here the sequenced sample was CD4+ T cells from PBMCs cultured without peptide, taken after COVID-19 vaccination.

The CDR3 DNA follows: TGTGCCAGCAGCTTAAGTATTCGAGGTTCACCCCTCCACTTT. Translation: CASSLSIRGSPLHF. The chain is built from TRBV7-2 and TRBJ1-6; no clear D gene. The CDR3 totals 14 residues. V lost 2 bases and J lost 9, with 11 bases in between. Germline V gene sequence: CDR1 SGHTA, CDR2 FQGNSA.